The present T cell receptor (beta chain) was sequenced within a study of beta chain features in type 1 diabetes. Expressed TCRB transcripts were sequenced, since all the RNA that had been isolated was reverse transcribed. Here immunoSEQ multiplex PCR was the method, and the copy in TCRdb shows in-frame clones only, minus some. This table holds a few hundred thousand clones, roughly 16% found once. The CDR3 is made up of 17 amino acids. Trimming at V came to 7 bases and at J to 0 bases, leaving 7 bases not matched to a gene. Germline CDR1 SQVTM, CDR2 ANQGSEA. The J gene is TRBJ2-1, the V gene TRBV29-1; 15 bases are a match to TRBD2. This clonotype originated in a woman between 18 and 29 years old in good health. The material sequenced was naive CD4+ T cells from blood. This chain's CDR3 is CSAGLAGGSSSYNEQFF. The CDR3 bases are TGCAGCGCCGGACTAGCGGGAGGGTCGAGCTCCTACAATGAGCAGTTCTTC.